The 6 T cell receptor beta chains below come from one sample, sequenced in a study of shared clonotypes between healthy human individuals. This table comes from immunoSEQ multiplex PCR, and its TCRdb copy is limited to in-frame clones, with some not included. This table holds roughly 500,000 clones, about 82% found once. Sequencing input: PBMCs. Receptors originate from a woman aged 40 to 49 in good health. Some clones in this sample may be carry-over from other donors' samples.

On this clone: A far larger clone differs by one base, so this is likely a read error. V is TRBV7-9 and J is TRBJ2-7; 14 bases line up with TRBD2. J lost 6 bases, V lost 6 bases, and 10 bases had no gene match. The CDR3 has 16 amino acids. The germline gives CDR1 SEHNR, CDR2 FQNEAQ (reference sequence). The CDR3 spells CASSCPGTSGSTEQYF. The CDR3 nucleotides are TGTGCCAGCAGTTGTCCCGGGACTAGCGGGAGTACCGAGCAGTACTTC.

Concerning this clone: One end of the junction fails to match germline, which may point to a read error. The rearrangement uses TRBV28 and TRBJ2-7; no definite D call. Germline V gene lookup returns CDR1 MDHEN and CDR2 SYDVKM. This CDR3 has 14 amino acids. The CDR3 protein is CASSPIMYGWPVSF. The CDR3 bases are TGTGCCAGCAGTCCCATTATGTACGGCTGGCCCGTCTCCTTC.

The rearrangement links TRBV27 to TRBJ2-7; 7 nucleotides agree with TRBD1. The CDR3 totals 21 residues. Germline CDR1 MNHEY, CDR2 SMNVEV (reference sequence). The junction had 23 bases not matched to a gene; V was cut back by 1 base and J by 2 bases. The CDR3 coding sequence is TGTGCCAGCAGTTTATTCTCCAGTACAGGGGAACTGGATCTTACAACCTACGAGCAGTACTTC. It translates to CASSLFSSTGELDLTTYEQYF.

The chain joins TRBV27 to TRBJ2-7; weak D call: TRBD1 (5 bases). This CDR3 is 14 amino acids long. Germline V gene sequence: CDR1 MNHEY, CDR2 SMNVEV (reference sequence). The germline V and J ends were trimmed by 6 bases and 2 bases, with 14 bases remaining between them. CDR3 in amino acids: CASSPPPGTYEQYF. The CDR3 coding sequence is TGTGCCAGCAGCCCCCCTCCAGGGACCTACGAGCAGTACTTC.

This chain uses TRBV9 with TRBJ2-5; D perhaps matches TRBD1 (7 bases). The better agreement between TRBJ2-7 and the DNA end casts doubt on the J call. The CDR3 is 16 residues long. Germline V gives CDR1 SGDLS, CDR2 YYNGEE. CDR3 amino acids: CASSPRGGDSSYEQYF. DNA of the CDR3: TGTGCCAGCAGCCCCCGAGGAGGGGACAGCTCCTACGAGCAGTACTTC.

The V and J genes are TRBV29-1 and TRBJ2-1, with 11 nucleotides matching TRBD2. The germline V gene encodes CDR1 SQVTM and CDR2 ANQGSEA. The V segment lost 7 bases and the J segment 0 bases; nucleotides outside the gene matches: 5. This CDR3 contains 15 residues. CDR3 sequence reads: CSARLAGSSYNEQFF. Written as DNA, the CDR3 is TGCAGCGCCAGACTAGCGGGGAGCTCCTACAATGAGCAGTTCTTC.